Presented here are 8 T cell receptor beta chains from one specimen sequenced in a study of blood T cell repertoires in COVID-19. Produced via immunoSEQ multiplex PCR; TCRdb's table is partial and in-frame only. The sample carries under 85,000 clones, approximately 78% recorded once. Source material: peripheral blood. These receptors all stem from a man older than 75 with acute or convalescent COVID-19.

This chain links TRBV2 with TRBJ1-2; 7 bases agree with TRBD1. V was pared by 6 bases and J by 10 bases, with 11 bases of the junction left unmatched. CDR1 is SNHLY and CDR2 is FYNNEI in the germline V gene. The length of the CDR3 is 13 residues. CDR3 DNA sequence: TGTGCCAGCAGCCCAGACAGGGAAAATTCCTACACCTTC. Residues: CASSPDRENSYTF.

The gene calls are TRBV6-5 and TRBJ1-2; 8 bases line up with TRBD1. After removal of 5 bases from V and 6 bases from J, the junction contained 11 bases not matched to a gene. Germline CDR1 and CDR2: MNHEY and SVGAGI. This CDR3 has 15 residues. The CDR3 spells CASSLSRLTGDGYTF. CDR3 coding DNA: TGTGCCAGCAGTCTATCCCGCTTGACAGGGGATGGCTACACCTTC.

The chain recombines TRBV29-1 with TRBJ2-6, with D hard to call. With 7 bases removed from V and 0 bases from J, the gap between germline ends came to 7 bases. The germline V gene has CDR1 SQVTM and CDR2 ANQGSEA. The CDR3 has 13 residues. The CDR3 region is CSARVSGANVLTF. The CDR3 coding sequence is TGCAGCGCTCGGGTCTCTGGGGCCAACGTCCTGACTTTC.

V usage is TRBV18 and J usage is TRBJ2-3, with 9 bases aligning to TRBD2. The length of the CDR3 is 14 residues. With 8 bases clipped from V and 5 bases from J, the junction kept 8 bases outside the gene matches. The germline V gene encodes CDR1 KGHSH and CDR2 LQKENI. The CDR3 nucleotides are TGTGCCAGCACCGCGGGGGGGCCGAAAGATACGCAGTATTTT. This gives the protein CASTAGGPKDTQYF.

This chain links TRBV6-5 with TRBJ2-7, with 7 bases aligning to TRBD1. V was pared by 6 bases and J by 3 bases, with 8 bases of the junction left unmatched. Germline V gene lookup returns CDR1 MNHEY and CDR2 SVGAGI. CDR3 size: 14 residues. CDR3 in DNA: TGTGCCAGCAGCAGAAGACGACAGGGCTACGAGCAGTACTTC. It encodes CASSRRRQGYEQYF.

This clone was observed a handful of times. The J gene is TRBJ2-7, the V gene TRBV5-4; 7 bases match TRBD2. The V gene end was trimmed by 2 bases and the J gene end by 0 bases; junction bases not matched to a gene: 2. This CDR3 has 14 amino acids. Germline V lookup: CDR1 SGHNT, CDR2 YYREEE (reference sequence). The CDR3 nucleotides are TGTGCCAGCAGCTTAGCGGGGCGCTCCTACGAGCAGTACTTC. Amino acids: CASSLAGRSYEQYF.

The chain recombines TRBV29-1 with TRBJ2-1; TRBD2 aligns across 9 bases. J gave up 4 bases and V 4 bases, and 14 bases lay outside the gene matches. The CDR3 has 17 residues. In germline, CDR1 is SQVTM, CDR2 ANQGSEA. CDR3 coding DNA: TGCAGCGTTGGACTAGCGGCCTGGAGGCCCGTGTACAATGAGCAGTTCTTC. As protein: CSVGLAAWRPVYNEQFF.

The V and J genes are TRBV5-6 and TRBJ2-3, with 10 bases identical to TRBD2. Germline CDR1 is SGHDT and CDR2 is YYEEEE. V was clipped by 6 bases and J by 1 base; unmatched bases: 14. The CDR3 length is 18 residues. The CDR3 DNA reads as TGTGCCAGCACCCTTGGAAGCGGGGGGGCCTACGGCACAGATACGCAGTATTTT. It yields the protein CASTLGSGGAYGTDTQYF. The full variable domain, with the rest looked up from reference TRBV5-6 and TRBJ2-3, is DAGVTQSPTHLIKTRGQQVTLRCSPKSGHDTVSWYQQALGQGPQFIFQYYEEEERQRGNFPDRFSGHQFPNYSSELNVNALLLGDSALYLCASTLGSGGAYGTDTQYFGPGTRLTVL.